This T cell receptor beta chain is drawn from a study of blood T cell repertoires in COVID-19. The overall study: Samples came from the United States, Italy and Spain, spanning acute and convalescent COVID-19. T cells, B-cell-depleted T cells, or PBMCs supplied cDNA or gDNA.

Germline V gene lookup returns CDR1 SGHRS and CDR2 YFSETQ. The CDR3 sequence is 15 residues long. The trim removed 5 bases at V and 2 bases at J, leaving 7 bases unmatched. Clones were read by immunoSEQ multiplex PCR, and TCRdb kept only the in-frame ones, dropping some. The top ten clones hold more than 2% of a sample with approximately 110,000 clones, roughly 81% of them seen once. The chain combines TRBV5-1 with TRBJ2-3; TRBD1 matches 8 bases. The TCR originated in a human donor in a cohort sampled during active COVID-19. The sample was peripheral blood. CDR3 DNA: TGCGCCAGCAGTATCCGGGACAGGAACACAGATACGCAGTATTTT. Amino acid sequence: CASSIRDRNTDTQYF.